This T cell receptor beta chain was observed in a study of response to subunit inactivated influenza vaccine. Overall study results and limits: Authors suggested each seasonal flu vaccination may recruit only limited numbers of new T cells.

V gave up 10 bases and J gave up 8 bases; unmatched junction bases: 10. The germline V gene encodes CDR1 ENHRY and CDR2 SYGVKD. The CDR3 runs 14 residues. Using its own MiXCR run on the RT-PCR reads, TCRdb lists one record per CDR3 protein. Found here are hundreds of thousands of distinct CDR3 sequences, about 12% of them singletons; the top ten hold about 9.4%. Worth noting for this clonotype: Its target is not known.

The sequence derives from a middle-aged man who received an inactivated influenza vaccine. The sequencing here drew on PBMCs from blood, taken on the day of vaccination. This sequence joins TRBV10-3 and TRBJ2-5; 13 bases fit TRBD2. The CDR3 DNA reads as TGTGCCACTACAACCGGGACTAGCGGGAATACCCAGTACTTC. Amino acids: CATTTGTSGNTQYF.